This record covers a single TCR beta chain. The antigen remains unidentified. One junction end does not reproduce the germline sequence, and a read error may be involved. The CDR3 covers 12 residues. Germline CDR1 SSHAT, CDR2 FNYEAQ (reference sequence). The data stem from a study of early stage breast cancer tumors. At the level of the study: ER+/PR+/HER2- status applied to about 70% of the 16 invasive breast tumors.

Findings and limits, study-wide: Blood repertoires resembled normal breast more than tumor. Chain pairing and CD4, CD8 or FOXP3 expression were not captured.

Blood replicates held 0.5 ug DNA, tumor or normal breast roughly 1.5 ug, two each. Clones were sequenced by immunoSEQ multiplex PCR, and TCRdb holds only the in-frame ones, with some missing. Of about 31,000 clones listed, roughly four fifths were seen once; the top ten hold around 10%. The rearrangement links TRBV7-7 to TRBJ2-3; the D is unclear. The TCR sequence derives from a person aged 25 to 39 with breast cancer. Sequencing input: breast tumor tissue. CDR3 nucleotide sequence: TGTGCTAGCAGCCCCATTGGGGATACGCAGTATTTT. Translated: CASSPIGDTQYF.